Below, 9 T cell receptor beta chains from the same sample are listed, as sequenced in a study of shared clonotypes between healthy human individuals. Data came from immunoSEQ multiplex PCR; TCRdb stores just in-frame clones and leaves some out. In the table there are 2,500,000 or so clones, approximately 90% of which are singletons. The material sequenced was naive CD4+ T cells sorted from blood. This sample's subset: CD45RA+ positively selected. These receptors all come from a man younger than 35 in good health.

The V call is TRBV7-2, the J call TRBJ2-5, with 13 bases aligning to TRBD2. J lost 5 bases, V lost 5 bases, and 8 bases had no gene match. CDR1 and CDR2 (germline): SGHTA, FQGNSA. The CDR3 is made up of 16 amino acids. The CDR3 region is CASSPWTSGSWETQYF. CDR3 DNA sequence: TGTGCCAGCAGCCCTTGGACTAGCGGGAGTTGGGAGACCCAGTACTTC.

The chain recombines TRBV18 with TRBJ1-2; no clear D gene. CDR3 length equals 14 residues. Looked up from germline, CDR1 is KGHSH and CDR2 is LQKENI. Trimming shortened V by 2 bases and J by 8 bases, and 15 bases separated the two germline ends. CDR3: CASSPSPSRLGYTF. The CDR3 nucleotides are TGTGCCAGCTCACCATCCCCGTCGAGGTTAGGCTACACCTTC.

This chain connects TRBV5-1 to TRBJ2-7; perhaps TRBD2 as D (6 bases). Between the trimmed V and J ends, which lost 6 bases and 3 bases, there was a span of 10 bases. The CDR3 is 12 residues long. The germline V gene encodes CDR1 SGHRS and CDR2 YFSETQ. CDR3 DNA sequence: TGCGCCAGCACGGAGGAGGGCTACGAGCAGTACTTC. Protein product: CASTEEGYEQYF.

The V and J genes are TRBV11-3 and TRBJ2-5; 12 positions agree with TRBD1. V was clipped by 5 bases and J by 6 bases; unmatched bases: 10. The CDR3 spans 16 residues. The germline gives CDR1 SGHNT, CDR2 YENEEA. CDR3 region: CASSTSGTGGFQTQYF. CDR3 DNA: TGTGCCAGCAGCACGTCCGGGACAGGGGGCTTTCAGACCCAGTACTTC.

The chain recombines TRBV6-1 with TRBJ1-6; D unresolved. Germline V gene data show CDR1 as MNHNS and CDR2 as SASEGT. Trimming removed 2 bases at V and 6 bases at J, with 14 bases between. The CDR3 is 16 amino acids. CDR3 in amino acids: CASSEIVTPSNSPLHF. The CDR3 DNA is TGTGCCAGCAGTGAAATTGTGACACCTTCTAATTCACCCCTCCACTTT.

V usage is TRBV4-3 and J usage is TRBJ1-1; D gene uncertain. Trimming removed 0 bases from V and 7 bases from J, with 12 bases in between. Germline CDR1 reads LGHNA; CDR2 reads YSLEER. The CDR3 spans 14 residues. The CDR3 reads CASSQDPWQGEAFF. For the CDR3, the DNA is TGCGCCAGCAGCCAAGATCCCTGGCAAGGTGAAGCTTTCTTT.

V and J are TRBV7-2 and TRBJ1-6; TRBD1 is a possible D gene (5 bases). CDR1 and CDR2 (germline): SGHTA, FQGNSA. V dropped 3 bases and J dropped 3 bases, with 9 bases sitting between them. This CDR3 has 15 residues. CDR3 nucleotide sequence: TGTGCCAGCAGCTTGGGGGGTGGCTATAATTCACCCCTCCACTTT. As protein: CASSLGGGYNSPLHF. Filled out from reference TRBV7-2 and TRBJ1-6, the complete variable domain reads GAGVSQSPSNKVTEKGKDVELRCDPISGHTALYWYRQSLGQGLEFLIYFQGNSAPDKSGLPSDRFSAERTGGSVSTLTIQRTQQEDSAVYLCASSLGGGYNSPLHFGNGTRLTVT.

This clone was found once. CDR3 nucleotides: TGCAGCGTTGATAACGGGAAGAACACTGAAGCTTTCTTT. Protein sequence: CSVDNGKNTEAFF. The V gene is TRBV29-1, the J gene TRBJ1-1; the D is unclear. CDR3 length: 13 residues. The V end was cut by 3 bases, the J end by 1 base, with 9 bases between. CDR1 SQVTM and CDR2 ANQGSEA come from the germline V gene.

As to this clone: Additional DNA sequences in this sample encode the identical CDR3. This sequence joins TRBV18 and TRBJ2-7; D is ambiguous. The germline gives CDR1 KGHSH, CDR2 LQKENI. V was cut by 1 base and J by 1 base, with 5 bases left in between. The CDR3 contains 13 residues. The CDR3, as DNA: TGTGCCAGCTCACCACTGAGGTCCTACGAGCAGTACTTC. Its protein product is CASSPLRSYEQYF.